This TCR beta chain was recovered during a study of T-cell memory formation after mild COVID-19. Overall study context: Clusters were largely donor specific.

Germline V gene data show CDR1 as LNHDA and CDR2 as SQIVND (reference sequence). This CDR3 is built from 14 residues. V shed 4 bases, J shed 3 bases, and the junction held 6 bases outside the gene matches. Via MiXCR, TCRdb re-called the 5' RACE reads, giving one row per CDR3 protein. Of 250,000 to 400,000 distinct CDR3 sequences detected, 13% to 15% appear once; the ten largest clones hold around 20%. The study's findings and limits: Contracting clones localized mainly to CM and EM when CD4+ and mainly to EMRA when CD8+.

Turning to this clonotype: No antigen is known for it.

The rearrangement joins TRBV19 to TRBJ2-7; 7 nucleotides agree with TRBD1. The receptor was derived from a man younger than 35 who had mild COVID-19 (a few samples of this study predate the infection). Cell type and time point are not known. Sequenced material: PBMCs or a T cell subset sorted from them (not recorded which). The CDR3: CASSRGQTLYEQYF. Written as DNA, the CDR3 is TGTGCCAGTAGTAGGGGACAGACGCTCTACGAGCAGTACTTC.